This T cell receptor beta chain derives from a study of regulatory T cells in long-lasting Graves disease. Germline CDR1 MNHNY, CDR2 SVGAGI (reference sequence). CDR3 length equals 15 residues. Deletions cut 0 bases from V and 1 base from J, with 9 bases between. Whole-study results and caveats: Persistent cases favored TRBV28, TRBJ1-2 and TRBJ2-5. Whereas about 870 public clonotypes were shared by new patients, persistent patients shared more, at some 2,900.

Combining iRepertoire HTBI primers with Arm-PCR of CDR3 regions, the authors built TCR beta libraries. TCRdb recomputed calls from the multiplex PCR reads with MiXCR, one row per CDR3 protein. The data contain roughly 420,000 distinct CDR3 sequences, about 16% of them singletons. Time point noted: newly diagnosed GD, antithyroid drugs for less than 3 months. Preparation of the TCR library used RNA extracted from PBMCs. About this clonotype: Antigen: not known.

The same sample was also used in a study of T cells in Graves' hyperthyroidism and ophthalmopathy. As that study records: Stable disease denoted Graves' hyperthyroidism without ophthalmopathy progression within 18 months.

The TCR comes from a woman younger than 35 with Graves disease. Sequencing used peripheral blood mononuclear cells (PBMCs), obtained at new diagnosis, from a patient treated with antithyroid drugs. This sequence joins TRBV6-6 and TRBJ1-1; D gene uncertain. As DNA, the CDR3 is TGTGCCAGCAGTTACTCCTTCGGGTGGAACACTGAAGCTTTCTTT. The encoded protein is CASSYSFGWNTEAFF.